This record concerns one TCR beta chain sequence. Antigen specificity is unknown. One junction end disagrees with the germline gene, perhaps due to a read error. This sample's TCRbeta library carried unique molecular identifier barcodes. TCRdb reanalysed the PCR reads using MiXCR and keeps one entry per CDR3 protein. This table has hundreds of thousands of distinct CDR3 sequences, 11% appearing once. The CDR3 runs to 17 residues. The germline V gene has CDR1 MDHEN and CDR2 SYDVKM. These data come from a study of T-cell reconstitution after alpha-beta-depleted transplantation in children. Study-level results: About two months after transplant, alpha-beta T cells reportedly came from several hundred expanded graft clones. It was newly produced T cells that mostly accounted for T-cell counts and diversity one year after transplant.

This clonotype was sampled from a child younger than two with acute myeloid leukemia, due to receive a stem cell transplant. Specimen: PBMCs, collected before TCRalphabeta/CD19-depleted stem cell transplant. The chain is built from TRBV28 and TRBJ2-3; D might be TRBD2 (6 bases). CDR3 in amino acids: CASSSLSGRPGVDTQNF. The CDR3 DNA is TGTGCCAGCAGCTCGCTAAGCGGGCGACCAGGAGTAGATACGCAGAATTTT. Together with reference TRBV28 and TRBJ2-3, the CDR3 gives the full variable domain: DVKVTQSSRYLVKRTGEKVFLECVQDMDHENMFWYRQDPGLGLRLIYFSYDVKMKEKGDIPEGYSVSREKKERFSLILESASTNQTSMYLCASSSLSGRPGVDTQNFGPGTRLTVL.